The 4 T cell receptor beta chains presented below share a single source sample, sequenced in a study of control samples from healthy donors and cancer patients. TCRdb's table, derived via immunoSEQ multiplex PCR, lists solely in-frame clones and lacks some. The sample lists roughly 170,000 clones, 93% occurring once. Sequencing input: blood. The source of these receptors is an older woman in good health.

The chain employs TRBV9 and TRBJ2-2, with D perhaps being TRBD1 or TRBD2 (5 bases each). The CDR3 length is 15 residues. V lost 4 bases and J 0 bases, leaving 10 bases between the germline ends. CDR1 is SGDLS, CDR2 YYNGEE, per germline. The CDR3: CASSPGTANTGELFF. CDR3 coding DNA: TGTGCCAGCAGCCCCGGGACCGCGAACACCGGGGAGCTGTTTTTT.

The V call is TRBV6-2 or TRBV6-3, the J call TRBJ2-7; 7 nucleotides match TRBD1. Germline CDR1 is MNHEY and CDR2 is SVGEGT. The CDR3 is made up of 14 amino acids. Trimming took 2 bases from V and 6 from J; bases not matched to a gene: 7. In DNA form, the CDR3 reads TGTGCCAGCAGTTACCCAGACAGGGTTGTCGAGCAGTACTTC. The encoded protein is CASSYPDRVVEQYF.

The rearrangement joins TRBV19 to TRBJ1-2; 10 bases match TRBD1. Per germline, CDR1 LNHDA and CDR2 SQIVND (reference sequence). There are 16 residues in the CDR3. V dropped 5 bases and J dropped 6; count of bases not matched to a gene: 12. CDR3 DNA sequence: TGTGCCAGTAGTCCGGGAGGACAGGGGGTCAGCGATGGCTACACCTTC. This encodes CASSPGGQGVSDGYTF. Full variable domain (outside the CDR3, taken from reference TRBV19 and TRBJ1-2): DGGITQSPKYLFRKEGQNVTLSCEQNLNHDAMYWYRQDPGQGLRLIYYSQIVNDFQKGDIAEGYSVSREKKESFPLTVTSAQKNPTAFYLCASSPGGQGVSDGYTFGSGTRLTVV.

CDR3 loop: CASRQGGASNYGYTF. The DNA for the CDR3 is TGTGCCAGCAGACAAGGGGGCGCCTCTAACTATGGCTACACCTTC. This chain connects TRBV27 to TRBJ1-2; 7 bases fit TRBD1. The length of the CDR3 is 15 residues. CDR1 is MNHEY, CDR2 SMNVEV, per germline (reference sequence). Unmatched junction bases numbered 7, after V lost 6 bases and J lost 0 bases.